The clone carrying this TCR beta chain showed up many times. Germline V gene data show CDR1 as ENHRY and CDR2 as SYGVKD. There are 15 residues in the CDR3. The junction had 13 bases not matched to a gene; V was cut back by 7 bases and J by 7 bases. This record comes from a study of T cells in Graves' hyperthyroidism and ophthalmopathy. RNA transcripts provided the source from which TCR beta CDR3 regions were amplified. Carried out on the TCR CDR3, a first-round RT-PCR used the HTBI primer set. Using its own MiXCR run on the multiplex PCR reads, TCRdb lists one record per CDR3 protein. The table includes around 350,000 distinct CDR3 sequences, approximately 16% detected once.

This sequence was found in an older woman with Graves' ophthalmopathy. The sequencing input was blood. This rearrangement joins TRBV10-3 to TRBJ2-1, with 7 nucleotides matching TRBD2. This chain's CDR3 is CAITPVVAGTNEQFF. The CDR3 DNA reads TGTGCCATCACCCCGGTTGTAGCGGGCACTAATGAGCAGTTCTTC.